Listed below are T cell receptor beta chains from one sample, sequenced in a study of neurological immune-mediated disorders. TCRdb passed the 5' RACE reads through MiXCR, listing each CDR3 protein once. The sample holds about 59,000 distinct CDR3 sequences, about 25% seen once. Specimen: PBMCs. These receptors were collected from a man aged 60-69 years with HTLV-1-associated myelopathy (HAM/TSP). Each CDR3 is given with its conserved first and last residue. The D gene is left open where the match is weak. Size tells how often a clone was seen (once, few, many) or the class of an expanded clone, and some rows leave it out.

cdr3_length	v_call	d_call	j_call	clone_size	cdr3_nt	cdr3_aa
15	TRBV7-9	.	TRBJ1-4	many	TGTGCCAGCAACCCGGGGCGGGGGCATCTGGAAAAACTGTTTTTT	CASNPGRGHLEKLFF
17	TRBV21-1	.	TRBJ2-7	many	TGTGCCAGCAGCCGCCCGGGACGGCAGGGGGGAAACTACGAGCAGTACTTC	CASSRPGRQGGNYEQYF
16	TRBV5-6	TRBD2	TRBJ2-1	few	TGTGCCAGCAGCCCTTTGACTAGCGGGGGCTACAATGAGCAGTTCTTC	CASSPLTSGGYNEQFF
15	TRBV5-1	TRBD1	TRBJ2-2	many	TGCGCCAGCAGCCCTGACAGGGGGACGAGCGGGGAGCTGTTTTTT	CASSPDRGTSGELFF
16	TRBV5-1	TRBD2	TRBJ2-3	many	TGCGCCAGCAGCTTGGGCGGGACTAGCGGCGTGGATACGCAGTATTTT	CASSLGGTSGVDTQYF
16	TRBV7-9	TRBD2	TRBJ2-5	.	TGTGCCAGCAGCTCGCCGGGACTAGCGGGAGCAGAGACCCAGTACTTC	CASSSPGLAGAETQYF
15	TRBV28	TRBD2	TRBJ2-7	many	TGTGCCAGCATTCCCGGTCGGGGGGGCTCCTACGAGCAGTACTTC	CASIPGRGGSYEQYF
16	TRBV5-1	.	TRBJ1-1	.	TGCGCCAGCAGCTTGATAGGGACCGTGGCGAACACTGAAGCTTTCTTT	CASSLIGTVANTEAFF
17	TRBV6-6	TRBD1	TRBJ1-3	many	TGTGCCAGCAGAAGGGGGGGACAGGGACCCTCTGGAAACACCATATATTTT	CASRRGGQGPSGNTIYF
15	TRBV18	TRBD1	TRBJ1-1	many	TGTGCCAGCTCCGGGACAGGGGGCGTCGTCACTGAAGCTTTCTTT	CASSGTGGVVTEAFF
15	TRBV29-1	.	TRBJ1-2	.	TGCAGCGTTGAAGAGTCCGTCAGCGGATACTATGGCTACACCTTC	CSVEESVSGYYGYTF
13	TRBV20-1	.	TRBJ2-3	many	TGCAGTGCTAGGTTTCCTAGCACAGATACGCAGTATTTT	CSARFPSTDTQYF
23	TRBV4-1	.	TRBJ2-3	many	TGCGCCAGCAGCCGTCCGGGACTTGAATTGCAGGGGGACCTGAAAAAGGACACAGATACGCAGTATTTT	CASSRPGLELQGDLKKDTDTQYF
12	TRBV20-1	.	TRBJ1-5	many	TGCAGTGCTAGGGACAACAATCAGCCCCAGCATTTT	CSARDNNQPQHF